One TCR beta chain is described in this entry. The data were taken from a study of blood T cell repertoires in COVID-19. Assay used: immunoSEQ multiplex PCR; TCRdb lists only in-frame clones, some missing. The sample consists of about 180,000 clones, around 89% of them appearing once. V shed 6 bases, J shed 0 bases, and the junction held 5 bases outside the gene matches. Germline V gives CDR1 MNHEY, CDR2 SVGEGT. The CDR3 consists of 15 residues. The specimen was peripheral blood. This chain uses TRBV6-2 or TRBV6-3 with TRBJ2-7, with TRBD2 matching over 10 bases. The clonotype comes from a young man who had recovered from COVID-19. The CDR3 loop is CASSPRLAGSYEQYF. The CDR3 DNA follows: TGTGCCAGCAGCCCCAGACTAGCGGGCTCCTACGAGCAGTACTTC.